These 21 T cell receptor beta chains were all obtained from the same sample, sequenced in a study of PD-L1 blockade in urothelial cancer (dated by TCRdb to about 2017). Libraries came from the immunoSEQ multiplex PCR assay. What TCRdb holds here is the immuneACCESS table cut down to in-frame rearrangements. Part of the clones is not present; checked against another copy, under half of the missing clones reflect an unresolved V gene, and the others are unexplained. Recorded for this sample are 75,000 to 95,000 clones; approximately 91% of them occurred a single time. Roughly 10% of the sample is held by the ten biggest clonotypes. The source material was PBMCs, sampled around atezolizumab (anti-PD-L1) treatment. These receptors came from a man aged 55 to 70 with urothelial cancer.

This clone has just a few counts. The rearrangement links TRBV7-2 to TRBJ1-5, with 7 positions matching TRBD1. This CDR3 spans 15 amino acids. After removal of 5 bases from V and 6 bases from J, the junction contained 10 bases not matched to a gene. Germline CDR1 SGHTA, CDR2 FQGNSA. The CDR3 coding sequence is TGTGCCAGCAGCCAGGGTCGGCAGGGGGTTCAGCCCCAGCATTTT. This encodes CASSQGRQGVQPQHF.

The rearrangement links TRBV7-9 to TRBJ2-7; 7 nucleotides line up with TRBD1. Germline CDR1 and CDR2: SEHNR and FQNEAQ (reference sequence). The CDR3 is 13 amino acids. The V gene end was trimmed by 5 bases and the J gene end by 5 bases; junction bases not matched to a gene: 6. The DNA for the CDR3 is TGTGCCAGCAGCCTACAGGGGTTCGACGAGCAGTACTTC. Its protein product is CASSLQGFDEQYF.

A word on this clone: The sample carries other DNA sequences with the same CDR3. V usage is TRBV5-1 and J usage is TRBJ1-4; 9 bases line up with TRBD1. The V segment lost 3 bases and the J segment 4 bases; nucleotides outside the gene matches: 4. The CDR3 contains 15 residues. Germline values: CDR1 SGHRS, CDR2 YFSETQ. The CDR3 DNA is TGCGCCAGCAGCTCAGGGACAGGGTATAATGAAAAACTGTTTTTT. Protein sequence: CASSSGTGYNEKLFF.

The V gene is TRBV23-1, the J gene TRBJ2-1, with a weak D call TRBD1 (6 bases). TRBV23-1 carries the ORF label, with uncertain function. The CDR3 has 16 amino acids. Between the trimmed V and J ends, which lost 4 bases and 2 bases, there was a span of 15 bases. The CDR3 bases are TGCGCCAGCAGTCCCGTCGACAGGAATGCCTACAATGAGCAGTTCTTC. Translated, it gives CASSPVDRNAYNEQFF.

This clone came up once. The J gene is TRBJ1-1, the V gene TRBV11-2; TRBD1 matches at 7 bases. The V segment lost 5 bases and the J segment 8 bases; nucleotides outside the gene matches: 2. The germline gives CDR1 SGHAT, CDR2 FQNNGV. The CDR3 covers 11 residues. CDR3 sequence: CASSPRGEAFF. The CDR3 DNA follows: TGTGCCAGCAGCCCCAGGGGGGAAGCTTTCTTT.

The CDR3, as DNA: TGTGCCAGCAGTCCAAGTAGCGGGAGGATTTCCTACGAGCAGTACTTC. Protein: CASSPSSGRISYEQYF. V usage is TRBV27 and J usage is TRBJ2-7; 10 bases map to TRBD2. Germline V gene sequence: CDR1 MNHEY, CDR2 SMNVEV (reference sequence). The CDR3 extends over 16 amino acids. V trimming: 5 bases; J trimming: 1 base; junction bases outside the gene matches: 8.

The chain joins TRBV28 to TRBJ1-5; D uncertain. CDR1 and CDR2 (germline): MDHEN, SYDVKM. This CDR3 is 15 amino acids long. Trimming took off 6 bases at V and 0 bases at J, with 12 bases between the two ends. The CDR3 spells CASSPGMYSNQPQHF. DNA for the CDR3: TGTGCCAGCAGCCCCGGGATGTATAGCAATCAGCCCCAGCATTTT.

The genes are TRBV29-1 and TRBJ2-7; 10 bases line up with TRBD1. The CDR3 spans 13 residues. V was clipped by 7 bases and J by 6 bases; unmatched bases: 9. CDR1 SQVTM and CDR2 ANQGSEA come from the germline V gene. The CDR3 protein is CSAVKGQGREQYF. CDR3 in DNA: TGCAGCGCAGTAAAGGGACAGGGGCGCGAGCAGTACTTC.

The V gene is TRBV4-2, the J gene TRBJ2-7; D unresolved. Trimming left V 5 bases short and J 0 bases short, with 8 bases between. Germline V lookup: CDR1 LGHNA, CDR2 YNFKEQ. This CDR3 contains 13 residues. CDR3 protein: CASSVTSSYEQYF. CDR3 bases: TGTGCCAGCAGCGTAACGAGCTCCTACGAGCAGTACTTC.

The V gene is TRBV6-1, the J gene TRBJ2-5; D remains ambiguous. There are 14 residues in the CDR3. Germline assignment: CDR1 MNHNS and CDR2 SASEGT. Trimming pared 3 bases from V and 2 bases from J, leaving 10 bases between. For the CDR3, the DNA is TGTGCCAGCAGTGAGTCGCAGGTACAAGAGACCCAGTACTTC. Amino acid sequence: CASSESQVQETQYF.

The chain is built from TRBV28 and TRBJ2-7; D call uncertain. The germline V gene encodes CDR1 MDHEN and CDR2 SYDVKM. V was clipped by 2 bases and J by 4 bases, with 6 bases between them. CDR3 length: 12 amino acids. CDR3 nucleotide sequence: TGTGCCAGCAGTTTACCCGGGTACGAGCAGTACTTC. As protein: CASSLPGYEQYF.

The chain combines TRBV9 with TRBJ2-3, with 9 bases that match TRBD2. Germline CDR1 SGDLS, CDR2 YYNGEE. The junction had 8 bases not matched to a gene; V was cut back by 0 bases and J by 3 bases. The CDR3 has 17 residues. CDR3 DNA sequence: TGTGCCAGCAGCGTAGCGGGCGGGAGGGCCTTTACAGATACGCAGTATTTT. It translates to CASSVAGGRAFTDTQYF.

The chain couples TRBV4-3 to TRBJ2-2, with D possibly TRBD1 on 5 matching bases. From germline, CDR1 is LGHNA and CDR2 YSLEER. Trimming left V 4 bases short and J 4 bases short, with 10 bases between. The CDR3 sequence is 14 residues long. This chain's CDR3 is CASSLQTATGELFF. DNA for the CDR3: TGCGCCAGCAGCCTACAGACAGCCACCGGGGAGCTGTTTTTT.

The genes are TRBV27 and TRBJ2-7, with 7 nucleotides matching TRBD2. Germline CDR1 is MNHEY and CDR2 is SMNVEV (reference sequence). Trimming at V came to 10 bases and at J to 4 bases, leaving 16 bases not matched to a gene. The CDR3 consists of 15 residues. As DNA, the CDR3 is TGTGCCACCAAAAGGAGACTAGCTAACTATTACGAGCAGTACTTC. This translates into CATKRRLANYYEQYF.

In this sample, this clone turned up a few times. This CDR3 reads CAWSAWGGQPQHF. The CDR3 DNA reads TGTGCCTGGAGTGCTTGGGGAGGTCAGCCCCAGCATTTT. The chain combines TRBV30 with TRBJ1-5; D unclear. The CDR3 covers 13 residues. The germline gives CDR1 GTSNPN, CDR2 SVGIG (reference sequence). V lost 1 base and J 6 bases, leaving 10 bases between the germline ends. The whole variable domain, filled in from reference TRBV30 and TRBJ1-5, reads SQTIHQWPATLVQPVGSPLSLECTVEGTSNPNLYWYRQAAGRGLQLLFYSVGIGQISSEVPQNLSASRPQDRQFILSSKKLLLSDSGFYLCAWSAWGGQPQHFGDGTRLSIL.

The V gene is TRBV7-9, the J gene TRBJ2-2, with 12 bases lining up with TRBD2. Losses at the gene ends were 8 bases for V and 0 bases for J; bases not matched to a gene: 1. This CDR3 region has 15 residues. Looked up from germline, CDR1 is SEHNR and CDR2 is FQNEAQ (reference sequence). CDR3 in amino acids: CASGLAGSNTGELFF. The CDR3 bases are TGTGCCAGCGGACTAGCGGGGTCGAACACCGGGGAGCTGTTTTTT.

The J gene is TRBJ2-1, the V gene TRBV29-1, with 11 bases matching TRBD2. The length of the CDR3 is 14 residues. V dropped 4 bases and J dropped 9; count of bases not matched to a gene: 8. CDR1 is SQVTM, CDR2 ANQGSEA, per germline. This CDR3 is CSVGVTSGTSEQFF. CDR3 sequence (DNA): TGCAGCGTTGGGGTGACTAGCGGGACCTCTGAGCAGTTCTTC.

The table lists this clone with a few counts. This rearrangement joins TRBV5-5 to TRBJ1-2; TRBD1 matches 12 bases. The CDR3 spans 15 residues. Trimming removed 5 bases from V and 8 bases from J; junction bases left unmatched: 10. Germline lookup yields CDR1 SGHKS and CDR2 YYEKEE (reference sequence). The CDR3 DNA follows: TGTGCCAGCAGGGCGGCCGGGACAGGGGGCAGCGGCTACACCTTC. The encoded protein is CASRAAGTGGSGYTF.

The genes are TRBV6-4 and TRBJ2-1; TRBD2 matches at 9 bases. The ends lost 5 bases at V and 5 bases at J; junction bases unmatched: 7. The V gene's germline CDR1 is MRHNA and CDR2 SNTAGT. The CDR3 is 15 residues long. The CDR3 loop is CASSPAGGLNNEQFF. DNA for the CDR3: TGTGCCAGCAGTCCAGCGGGAGGTTTGAACAATGAGCAGTTCTTC.

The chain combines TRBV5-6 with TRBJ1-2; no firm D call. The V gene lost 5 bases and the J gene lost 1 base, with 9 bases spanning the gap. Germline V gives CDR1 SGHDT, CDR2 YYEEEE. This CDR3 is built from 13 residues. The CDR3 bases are TGTGCCAGCAGGGAACAGAGTAACTATGGCTACACCTTC. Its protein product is CASREQSNYGYTF. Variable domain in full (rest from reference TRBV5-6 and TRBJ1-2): DAGVTQSPTHLIKTRGQQVTLRCSPKSGHDTVSWYQQALGQGPQFIFQYYEEEERQRGNFPDRFSGHQFPNYSSELNVNALLLGDSALYLCASREQSNYGYTFGSGTRLTVV.

As DNA, the CDR3 is TGTGCCAGCAGCTTAGTTCCGAGACAGGGATCTCCCGGGGAGCTGTTTTTT. Residues: CASSLVPRQGSPGELFF. The rearrangement links TRBV7-3 to TRBJ2-2, with TRBD1 matching 7 bases. Per germline, CDR1 SGHTA and CDR2 FQGTGA. The CDR3 sequence is 17 residues long. With 2 bases clipped from V and 6 bases from J, the junction kept 12 bases outside the gene matches.